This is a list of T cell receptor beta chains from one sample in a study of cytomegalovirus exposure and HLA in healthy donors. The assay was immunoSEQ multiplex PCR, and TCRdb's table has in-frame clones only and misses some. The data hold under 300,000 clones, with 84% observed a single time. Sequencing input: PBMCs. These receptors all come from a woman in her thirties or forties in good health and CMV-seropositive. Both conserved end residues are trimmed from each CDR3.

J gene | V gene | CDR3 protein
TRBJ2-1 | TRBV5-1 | ASSLSLAGENEQF
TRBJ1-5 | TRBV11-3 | AGKTDTQRGNSGDQPQH
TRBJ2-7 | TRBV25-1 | ASSVSSYEQY
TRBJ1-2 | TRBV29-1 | SVAGTGVNYGYT
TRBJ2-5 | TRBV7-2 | ASSRGLAEETQY
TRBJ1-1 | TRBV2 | ASSRDRLNTEAF
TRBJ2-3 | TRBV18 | ASSPGDTQY
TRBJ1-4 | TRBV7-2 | ASSLSNEKLF
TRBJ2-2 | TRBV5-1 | ASADLARNTGELF
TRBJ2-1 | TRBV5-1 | ASSLTWAGGIDEQF
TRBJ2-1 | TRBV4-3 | ASSQAPGVWARDEQF
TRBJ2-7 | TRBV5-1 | ASSLGLAGFYEQY
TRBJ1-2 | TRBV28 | ASSWGQGYGYT
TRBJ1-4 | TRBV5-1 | ASSLASAAQGEKLF
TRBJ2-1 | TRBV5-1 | ASSLGGLAGEGNEQF